Listed below are T cell receptor beta chains from one sample, sequenced in a study of beta chain features in type 1 diabetes. Profiling relied on immunoSEQ multiplex PCR, and the TCRdb table lists in-frame clones only, not all of them. The sample lists about 260,000 clones; approximately 24% were seen once. Sequencing was done on a sample of naive CD4+ T cells from blood. Receptors were obtained from a woman aged 30 to 39 with type 1 diabetes. CDR3s include the opening cysteine and the closing phenylalanine or tryptophan. A D gene is named only where the DNA matches it firmly. The listing skips clone size in some rows; elsewhere it reads once, few, many or a size class.

J gene | D gene | clone size | V gene | CDR3 DNA | CDR3 protein
TRBJ1-1 | - | few | TRBV30 | TGTGCCTACAAGCTAGGTAACACTGAAGCTTTCTTT | CAYKLGNTEAFF
TRBJ2-7 | TRBD2 | few | TRBV25-1 | TGTGCCAGCAGTGATATAGCGGGAGGGCCACTATACGAGCAGTACTTC | CASSDIAGGPLYEQYF
TRBJ1-5 | TRBD1 | - | TRBV2 | TGTGCCAGCAAAGGACAGGGGGTACTCAATCAGCCCCAGCATTTT | CASKGQGVLNQPQHF
TRBJ2-1 | - | few | TRBV7-9 | TGTGCCAGCAGCTTAGGTCCTCCCGATGAGCAGTTCTTC | CASSLGPPDEQFF
TRBJ1-1 | - | few | TRBV29-1 | TGCAGCGTTGTAGGGAGCGGGCAAGCTTTCTTT | CSVVGSGQAFF
TRBJ2-4 | - | few | TRBV11-2 | TGTGCCAGCAGCCCTGCAGGGGTGGGCAAAAACATTCAGTACTTC | CASSPAGVGKNIQYF
TRBJ2-7 | TRBD1 | - | TRBV19 | TGTGCCAGTACCAAGACAGGGGCCTACGAGCAGTACTTC | CASTKTGAYEQYF
TRBJ1-5 | - | - | TRBV5-1 | TGCGCCAGCAGCTTGGCCGCAGGGTACGGTCAGCCCCAGCATTTT | CASSLAAGYGQPQHF
TRBJ1-2 | TRBD1 | - | TRBV29-1 | TGCAGCGTTCTCATGACAGGGGGCCTTGGCTACACCTTC | CSVLMTGGLGYTF
TRBJ1-2 | - | - | TRBV28 | TGTGCCTGCATCGGGGGCTATGGCTACACCTTC | CACIGGYGYTF
TRBJ2-5 | TRBD2 | - | TRBV12-5 | TGTGCTAGTGGTTTGAGGCTAGCGGGGGCCCACGAGACCCAGTACTTC | CASGLRLAGAHETQYF
TRBJ2-3 | TRBD1 | - | TRBV6-5 | TGTGCCAGCAGTTACTCCAACAGGGGAGCTACGGATACGCAGTATTTT | CASSYSNRGATDTQYF
TRBJ2-3 | - | - | TRBV11-1 | TGTGCCAGCAGAAAGAGGGCGGGAGATACGCAGTATTTT | CASRKRAGDTQYF
TRBJ1-2 | - | few | TRBV29-1 | TGCAGCGTTGAAGACCAGGAAGACTACACCTTC | CSVEDQEDYTF
TRBJ2-1 | TRBD1 | - | TRBV29-1 | TGCAGCGTAGGGACAGGGGAATCCCTGCAGTTCTTC | CSVGTGESLQFF
TRBJ2-7 | TRBD1 | few | TRBV18 | TGTGCCAGCTCACCAACAGGGGCCCACGAGCAGTACTTC | CASSPTGAHEQYF
TRBJ2-5 | TRBD1 | few | TRBV27 | TGTGCCAGCAGTTTGAATCCGGGACAGGGGATTGAGACCCAGTACTTC | CASSLNPGQGIETQYF
TRBJ2-1 | - | - | TRBV11-2 | TGTGCCAGCAGCTTATGGGCAGGAAGCTCCTACAATGAGCAGTTCTTC | CASSLWAGSSYNEQFF
TRBJ2-7 | TRBD2 | few | TRBV28 | TGTGCCAGCGGACTAGCGGGAGCGCCCTACGAGCAGTACTTC | CASGLAGAPYEQYF
TRBJ2-7 | TRBD1 | - | TRBV28 | TGTGCCAGCAGTTTACCCATAAGGACAGGGGGCACGGACGAGCAGTACTTC | CASSLPIRTGGTDEQYF
TRBJ2-1 | - | once | TRBV7-7 | TGTGCTAGCAGCTTGAGTGGCTACAATGAGCAGTTCTTC | CASSLSGYNEQFF
TRBJ2-3 | - | few | TRBV11-1 | TGTGCCAGCAGCCCAATCGGGGGTCCAGATACGCAGTATTTT | CASSPIGGPDTQYF